This T cell receptor (delta chain) was documented in a study of delta chains in infants with herpesvirus infections. Study overall: Infants in Uganda were tracked from birth through primary CMV infection. Study results and limitations: Three infants infected before 120 days plus one congenital case had the public Vdelta1 clonotype. The public clonotype appeared only at the first post-infection time point and was absent in uninfected infants. Later infection age appeared linked to lower public-clonotype frequency among Vdelta1 cells.

A few counts support this clone. What it binds is not known. The CDR3 consists of 20 residues. The V gene end was trimmed by 0 bases and the J gene end by 3 bases; junction bases not matched to a gene: 18. Germline lookup yields CDR1 TSWWSYY and CDR2 QGS. TCR cDNA was made from PBMC RNA with gamma- and delta-chain-specific primers. TCRdb re-called the RT-PCR reads via CATT. This sample has 3,400 or so delta-chain clones, with about 33% found just once. The chain couples TRDV1 to TRDJ1, with 8 bases matching TRDD2. The receptor comes from a human donor who was a Ugandan infant, either HIV-exposed or HIV-unexposed (not recorded which). Here the sequenced sample was peripheral blood, taken at time point 3 of longitudinal follow-up. The CDR3: CALGELSFGFLRKDPDKLIF. The CDR3 bases are TGTGCTCTTGGGGAACTGAGCTTCGGCTTCCTACGTAAGGATCCCGATAAACTCATCTTT.